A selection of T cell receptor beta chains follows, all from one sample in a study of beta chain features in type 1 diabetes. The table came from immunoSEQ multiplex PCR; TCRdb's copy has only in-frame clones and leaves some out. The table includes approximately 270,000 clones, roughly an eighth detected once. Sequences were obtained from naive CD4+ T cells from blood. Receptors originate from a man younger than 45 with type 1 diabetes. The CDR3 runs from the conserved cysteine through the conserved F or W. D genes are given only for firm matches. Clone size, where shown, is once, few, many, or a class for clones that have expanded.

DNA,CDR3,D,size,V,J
TGCGCCAGCAGCCAACAGGGACAGGGAAACACTGAAGCTTTCTTT,CASSQQGQGNTEAFF,TRBD1,few,TRBV4-1,TRBJ1-1
TGTGCCAGCAGTCTCGGCCACAGGGAAAAACTGTTTTTT,CASSLGHREKLFF,NA,few,TRBV5-6,TRBJ1-4
TGTGCCAGCAGTATTATTGCCTACGAGCAGTACTTC,CASSIIAYEQYF,NA,NA,TRBV28,TRBJ2-7
TGTGCCAGCAGCAGACAGCCGAACACTGAAGCTTTCTTT,CASSRQPNTEAFF,NA,NA,TRBV7-3,TRBJ1-1
TGTGCCAGCTTTCCCGGACTAGCGATTCGTGGGGCCAACGTCCTGACTTTC,CASFPGLAIRGANVLTF,TRBD2,few,TRBV28,TRBJ2-6
TGTGCCAGCAGTAGCGGACTAGCGTTGTACTTC,CASSSGLALYF,TRBD2,NA,TRBV28,TRBJ2-7
TGCGCCAGCAGCCCTAAAGACAGGGTCCTCGGCGGGGAGCTGTTTTTT,CASSPKDRVLGGELFF,TRBD1,NA,TRBV5-1,TRBJ2-2
TGCGCCAGCAGCCCTACTAGCGGTAGCTCCTACGAGCAGTACTTC,CASSPTSGSSYEQYF,TRBD2,NA,TRBV5-1,TRBJ2-7
TGTGCCAGCAGCTCCGGACTAGCGGCCTACAATGAGCAGTTCTTC,CASSSGLAAYNEQFF,TRBD2,NA,TRBV7-3,TRBJ2-1
TGTGCCAGCAGGGGAGTGGGGTACAATGAGCAGTTCTTC,CASRGVGYNEQFF,NA,few,TRBV28,TRBJ2-1
TGTGCCAGCAGCCAAGACAGGGGGCGAACCGGGGAGCTGTTTTTT,CASSQDRGRTGELFF,TRBD1,few,TRBV4-2,TRBJ2-2
TGTGCCAGCAGTGGAGGGGGGACAGGTGACGAAGCTTTCTTT,CASSGGGTGDEAFF,TRBD1,NA,TRBV28,TRBJ1-1
TGTGCCAGCAGCCCTTATGGGGGGATGCCCTATGGCTACACCTTC,CASSPYGGMPYGYTF,NA,few,TRBV5-4,TRBJ1-2
TGTGCCAGCAGTTACTCATTTGCGGAGACCCAGTACTTC,CASSYSFAETQYF,NA,few,TRBV6-6,TRBJ2-5
TGTGCCTGGCATAGTCGGGTCAGGGGCACTGAAGCTTTCTTT,CAWHSRVRGTEAFF,NA,few,TRBV30,TRBJ1-1
TGTGCCAGCAGTTACATCGGGACTTCCCAGCCCCAGCATTTT,CASSYIGTSQPQHF,NA,NA,TRBV6-6,TRBJ1-5
TGCAGTGCTAAACAGAACAATGAGCAGTTCTTC,CSAKQNNEQFF,NA,few,TRBV20-1,TRBJ2-1
TGCAGCGTCCGCACGGACTACACTGAAGCTTTCTTT,CSVRTDYTEAFF,NA,few,TRBV29-1,TRBJ1-1
TGTGCCACCAGCAGAGCCCCAGCGGGGTCCTACAATGAGCAGTTCTTC,CATSRAPAGSYNEQFF,TRBD2,few,TRBV15,TRBJ2-1
TGTGCCAGCAGCGACCCCTCCAGGGCTGAGCAGTTCTTC,CASSDPSRAEQFF,NA,few,TRBV7-6,TRBJ2-1
TGTGCCAGCAGTTCTCCTGGACAGGTGGTGCAGCCCCAGCATTTT,CASSSPGQVVQPQHF,TRBD1,few,TRBV6-6,TRBJ1-5
TGTGCCAGTAGTATCCGGGAGACCCCGAATCAGCCCCAGCATTTT,CASSIRETPNQPQHF,NA,few,TRBV19,TRBJ1-5
TGTGCCAGCAGCGTAGATAGCGGGAGATACAACGAGCAGTACTTC,CASSVDSGRYNEQYF,TRBD2,once,TRBV9,TRBJ2-7
TGTGCCAGCAGTGAACGCAGTGAGAGGAGTTTTAACTATGGCTACACCTTC,CASSERSERSFNYGYTF,NA,few,TRBV2,TRBJ1-2
TGTGCCAGCAGTTTAATGGGTGGACAGAGCACAGATACGCAGTATTTT,CASSLMGGQSTDTQYF,NA,few,TRBV27,TRBJ2-3
TGTGCCAGCAGCGTAGCCTCGCCAGGGGATACGCAGTATTTT,CASSVASPGDTQYF,NA,NA,TRBV9,TRBJ2-3
NA,CASSTSGRANTEAFF,NA,NA,TRBV25-1,TRBJ1-1
TGTGCCAGCAGCGTCCAGGTACCCAAGAACACTGAAGCTTTCTTT,CASSVQVPKNTEAFF,NA,few,TRBV14,TRBJ1-1
TGTGCCAGCAGCGCCAGACAGGGTTCCCACAATGAGCAGTTCTTC,CASSARQGSHNEQFF,TRBD1,few,TRBV11-1,TRBJ2-1
TGTGCCAGCAGTTACCCAACTAAGACCCAGTACTTC,CASSYPTKTQYF,NA,few,TRBV6-6,TRBJ2-5
TGTGCCAGCAGCTTAAACGTAGGACTAGCGGGAGGAGAGCAGTACTTC,CASSLNVGLAGGEQYF,TRBD2,NA,TRBV7-8,TRBJ2-7
TGCGCCAGCAGCCTAGGCCCTGGGACTACCCAAGAGACCCAGTACTTC,CASSLGPGTTQETQYF,TRBD2,few,TRBV4-3,TRBJ2-5
TGTGCCAGCAAGCGGGACCAAGAGACCCAGTACTTC,CASKRDQETQYF,NA,few,TRBV27,TRBJ2-5
TGTGCCAGCAGTTTTCAGGGCGCTTCACCCCTCCACTTT,CASSFQGASPLHF,NA,few,TRBV27,TRBJ1-6
TGTGCCAGCAGCGTAGGATTTGGGCTCCAAGAGACCCAGTACTTC,CASSVGFGLQETQYF,NA,NA,TRBV7-2,TRBJ2-5
TGCGCCAGCAGCCCGACAGGGGATCAGCCCCAGCATTTT,CASSPTGDQPQHF,TRBD1,NA,TRBV5-1,TRBJ1-5
TGCGCCAGCAGTCAAAGACTCGATTCGAACACCGGGGAGCTGTTTTTT,CASSQRLDSNTGELFF,NA,few,TRBV4-3,TRBJ2-2
TGTGCCAGCGGACAGGGTTTCTATGGCTACACCTTC,CASGQGFYGYTF,TRBD1,few,TRBV9,TRBJ1-2
TGTGCCAGTAGTCTCATGGGACAGGGCACCGGGGAGCTGTTTTTT,CASSLMGQGTGELFF,TRBD1,few,TRBV19,TRBJ2-2
TGTGCCAGCAGTTACTCGAGGGGGTACGAGCAGTACTTC,CASSYSRGYEQYF,NA,few,TRBV6-5,TRBJ2-7
TGCAGCGTCGCACAGCCAACTGATTCCTACGAGCAGTACTTC,CSVAQPTDSYEQYF,NA,NA,TRBV29-1,TRBJ2-7
TGTGCCAGCAGTGCGGGGGGGGTTGAGCAGTTCTTC,CASSAGGVEQFF,TRBD2,NA,TRBV2,TRBJ2-1
TGTGCCAGCAGCCCGACTCCCAGAGCTCGGGGGGAGCTGTTTTTT,CASSPTPRARGELFF,NA,NA,TRBV7-9,TRBJ2-2
TGTGCCAGCAGCCCTCCGGGACAGGGCCACACTGAAGCTTTCTTT,CASSPPGQGHTEAFF,TRBD1,few,TRBV7-9,TRBJ1-1
TGTGCCTGGAGTGTACCGTCAGGGGGTGGAAACACCATATATTTT,CAWSVPSGGGNTIYF,TRBD1,NA,TRBV30,TRBJ1-3
TGTGCCAGCAGTGAAAATACGCCGGGAAGCTCCTACGAGCAGTACTTC,CASSENTPGSSYEQYF,NA,few,TRBV25-1,TRBJ2-7
TGTGCCAGCTCACCAGGGGAGAACTATGGCTACACCTTC,CASSPGENYGYTF,NA,NA,TRBV18,TRBJ1-2
TGTGCCAGCAGTGCGCAGCGTGGGTCAGGGATCTCCTACGAGCAGTACTTC,CASSAQRGSGISYEQYF,NA,NA,TRBV2,TRBJ2-7
TGTGCCAGCAGCTTTAGAGTAGACTACACCTTC,CASSFRVDYTF,NA,NA,TRBV5-6,TRBJ1-2
TGTGCCAGCAGCTCAGCGGGACACGACTATGGCTACACCTTC,CASSSAGHDYGYTF,NA,few,TRBV11-1,TRBJ1-2
TGTGCCAGCAGACCGGGACTAGTGCAAGAGACCCAGTACTTC,CASRPGLVQETQYF,TRBD2,few,TRBV28,TRBJ2-5